The T cell receptor beta chain described here comes from a study of beta chain features in type 1 diabetes. Points from the study as a whole: Moderately but significantly shorter TCRB CDR3s were found in Type 1 diabetes patients in all four CD4+ subsets.

This clone appeared a few times. Its antigen is still unknown. The authors sorted CD4+ naive, central memory, regulatory and stem cell-like memory cells via CD45RO/CCR7/CD25/CD127/CD95/CD27. The sequenced template was cDNA made from the entire isolated RNA. Profiled with immunoSEQ multiplex PCR; TCRdb holds only in-frame clones, not every one. The table lists almost 350,000 clones, roughly 8.8% of them singletons. This sequence was found in a young man with type 1 diabetes. Sequenced: central memory CD4+ T cells from blood.

The CDR3 region has the DNA TGTGCCAGCAGCGTAGGCGGAGGGGATCAGCCCCAGCATTTT. Translation: CASSVGGGDQPQHF. The V and J genes are TRBV9 and TRBJ1-5; a possible D gene is TRBD1 (5 bases). CDR3 length equals 14 residues. CDR1 and CDR2 (germline): SGDLS, YYNGEE. Between the trimmed V and J ends, which lost 0 bases and 5 bases, there was a span of 9 bases.